The present TCR beta chain was sequenced within a study of T cell clonality in common variable immunodeficiency. Notes on the study in general: Links between repertoire features and CVID complications were heterogeneity-limited. Compared with controls, CVID subjects had fewer shared TCRbeta clones. Common variable immunodeficiency TCR beta sequences reportedly had fewer deletions and N-nucleotide insertions. CVID subjects had higher TCRbeta clonality than healthy controls, most marked in about a third.

This clone was seen repeatedly, ten times or more. Its antigen is not identified. The CDR3 extends 3 residues past the end of the read, so its final part is completed from the germline J gene. Produced via immunoSEQ multiplex PCR; TCRdb's table is partial and in-frame only. This sample carries approximately 44,000 clones, none of them present only once. This CDR3 has 16 amino acids. V gave up 2 bases and J gave up 1 base, with 12 bases separating them. From germline, CDR1 is KGHSH and CDR2 LQKENI. Sequences were obtained from peripheral blood mononuclear cells. V gene TRBV18 combines with J gene TRBJ2-1, with D possibly being TRBD1 or TRBD2 (5 bases each). The source is a person aged 18 to 75 in good health. The CDR3 sequence: CASSPVRGRSYNEQFF. The part of the CDR3 DNA that was read is TGTGCCAGCTCACCAGTGAGGGGTAGGTCCTACAATGAG.